This T cell receptor beta chain was retrieved from a study of blood T cell repertoires in COVID-19. Study-wide background: PBMCs, B-cell-depleted T cells, or T cells provided the cDNA or gDNA that made up the material.

Germline V gene sequence: CDR1 LGHDT, CDR2 YNNKEL (reference sequence). The ends lost 3 bases at V and 8 bases at J; junction bases unmatched: 5. This CDR3 comprises 15 residues. Produced via immunoSEQ multiplex PCR; TCRdb's table is partial and in-frame only. The data hold some 190,000 clones, with roughly 84% observed a single time. Participants' reported clinical history set cohort assignment. This receptor was identified in a woman aged 25 to 39 who had been exposed to COVID-19. The chain employs TRBV3-1 (or the pseudogene TRBV3-2) and TRBJ2-1; 12 bases map to TRBD2. Sequenced sample: PBMCs or T cells enriched from blood (not recorded which). CDR3 nucleotide sequence: TGTGCCAGCAGCCAGATGACTAGCGGGGGCTATGAGCAGTTCTTC. It codes for CASSQMTSGGYEQFF.